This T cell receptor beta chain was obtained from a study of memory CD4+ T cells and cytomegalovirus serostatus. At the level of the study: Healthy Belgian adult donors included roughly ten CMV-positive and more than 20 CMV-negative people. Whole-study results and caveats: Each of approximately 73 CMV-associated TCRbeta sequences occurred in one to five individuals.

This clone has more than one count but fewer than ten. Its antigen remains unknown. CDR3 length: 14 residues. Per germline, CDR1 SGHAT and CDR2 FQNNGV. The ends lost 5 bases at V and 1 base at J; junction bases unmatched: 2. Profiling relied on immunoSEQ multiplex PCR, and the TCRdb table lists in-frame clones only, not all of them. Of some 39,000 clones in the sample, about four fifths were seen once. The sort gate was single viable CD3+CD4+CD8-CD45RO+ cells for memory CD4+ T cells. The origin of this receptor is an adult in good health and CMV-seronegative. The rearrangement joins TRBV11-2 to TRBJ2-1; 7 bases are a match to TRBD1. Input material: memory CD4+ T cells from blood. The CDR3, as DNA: TGTGCCAGCAGCGACAGGGTATCCTACAATGAGCAGTTCTTC. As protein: CASSDRVSYNEQFF.